These T cell receptor beta chains were read from a single sample in a study of T cell changes during pregnancy in multiple sclerosis. TCRdb keeps only in-frame clones here, not all; method: immunoSEQ multiplex PCR. The table shows 40,000 to 55,000 clones, with about 90% occurring only once. The source was peripheral blood, collected in the second trimester of pregnancy. Receptors originate from a female donor in good health, enrolled as a control in a pregnancy study. CDR3s include the opening cysteine and the closing phenylalanine or tryptophan. A D gene is named only where the DNA matches it firmly. Clone size, where shown, is once, few, many, or a class for clones that have expanded.

len: 16; j_gene: TRBJ1-2; d_gene: TRBD1; abundance: once; v_gene: TRBV15; CDR3aa: CATSRSGQGRSYGYTF; CDR3nt: TGTGCCACCAGCAGATCGGGACAGGGAAGAAGCTATGGCTACACCTTC
len: 13; j_gene: TRBJ2-7; d_gene: TRBD1; abundance: .; v_gene: TRBV18; CDR3aa: CASSPWTGNEQYF; CDR3nt: TGTGCCAGCTCACCATGGACAGGGAACGAGCAGTACTTC
len: 18; j_gene: TRBJ1-1; d_gene: .; abundance: .; v_gene: TRBV21-1; CDR3aa: CASSKASPPIQGNTEAFF; CDR3nt: TGTGCCAGCAGCAAAGCCTCTCCCCCAATACAGGGAAACACTGAAGCTTTCTTT
len: 16; j_gene: TRBJ2-7; d_gene: TRBD2; abundance: .; v_gene: TRBV27; CDR3aa: CASRGYSGRSSYEQYF; CDR3nt: TGTGCCAGCAGAGGATACAGCGGGAGGTCCTCCTACGAGCAGTACTTC
len: 15; j_gene: TRBJ2-7; d_gene: TRBD1; abundance: .; v_gene: TRBV18; CDR3aa: CASSPLDRQAYEQYF; CDR3nt: TGTGCCAGCTCACCACTGGACAGGCAAGCCTACGAGCAGTACTTC
len: 14; j_gene: TRBJ1-2; d_gene: TRBD1; abundance: .; v_gene: TRBV7-9; CDR3aa: CASSSETGVNGYTF; CDR3nt: TGTGCCAGCAGCTCAGAGACAGGGGTCAATGGCTACACCTTC
len: 14; j_gene: TRBJ2-1; d_gene: TRBD1; abundance: .; v_gene: TRBV30; CDR3aa: CAWSPGTVGIEQFF; CDR3nt: TGTGCCTGGAGTCCCGGGACAGTGGGCATTGAGCAGTTCTTC
len: 13; j_gene: TRBJ2-7; d_gene: .; abundance: .; v_gene: TRBV6-6; CDR3aa: CASSYGGEYEQYF; CDR3nt: TGTGCCAGCAGTTACGGAGGGGAGTACGAGCAGTACTTC
len: 17; j_gene: TRBJ2-5; d_gene: .; abundance: .; v_gene: TRBV21-1; CDR3aa: CASSLGLAGGPRETQYF; CDR3nt: TGTGCCAGCAGCCTCGGACTAGCGGGAGGGCCGAGGGAGACCCAGTACTTC
len: 12; j_gene: TRBJ1-2; d_gene: .; abundance: .; v_gene: TRBV7-2; CDR3aa: CASSSQGYGYTF; CDR3nt: TGTGCCAGCAGCTCACAGGGATATGGCTACACCTTC
len: 13; j_gene: TRBJ2-7; d_gene: .; abundance: .; v_gene: TRBV6-6; CDR3aa: CASRSGVPYEQYF; CDR3nt: TGTGCCAGCCGTTCCGGGGTCCCCTACGAGCAGTACTTC
len: 18; j_gene: TRBJ1-1; d_gene: .; abundance: .; v_gene: TRBV10-3; CDR3aa: CAISETLGRGSSSTEAFF; CDR3nt: TGTGCCATCAGTGAGACCCTCGGCAGGGGCAGTAGCTCCACTGAAGCTTTCTTT
len: 15; j_gene: TRBJ1-2; d_gene: .; abundance: .; v_gene: TRBV7-2; CDR3aa: CASSPETEIRIGYTF; CDR3nt: TGTGCCAGCAGCCCCGAGACAGAGATCCGTATTGGCTACACCTTC
len: 12; j_gene: TRBJ1-5; d_gene: TRBD1; abundance: .; v_gene: TRBV29-1; CDR3aa: CSARQGGQPQHF; CDR3nt: TGCAGCGCCCGACAGGGGGGCCAGCCCCAGCATTTT
len: 14; j_gene: TRBJ2-5; d_gene: .; abundance: .; v_gene: TRBV12-5; CDR3aa: CASGLTGVEETQYF; CDR3nt: TGTGCTAGTGGTTTGACGGGAGTCGAAGAGACCCAGTACTTC
len: 14; j_gene: TRBJ2-1; d_gene: .; abundance: .; v_gene: TRBV4-1; CDR3aa: CASSQDKWRNEQFF; CDR3nt: TGCGCCAGCAGCCAAGATAAATGGCGGAATGAGCAGTTCTTC
len: 12; j_gene: TRBJ1-6; d_gene: .; abundance: .; v_gene: TRBV7-9; CDR3aa: CASSPDFGPLHF; CDR3nt: TGTGCCAGCAGCCCCGACTTTGGACCCCTCCACTTT
len: 14; j_gene: TRBJ1-2; d_gene: .; abundance: once; v_gene: TRBV30; CDR3aa: CAWSVLGGPLGYTF; CDR3nt: TGTGCCTGGAGTGTACTTGGAGGTCCGTTGGGCTACACCTTC
len: 14; j_gene: TRBJ1-3; d_gene: .; abundance: .; v_gene: TRBV7-2; CDR3aa: CASSFIGAGNTIYF; CDR3nt: TGTGCCAGCAGCTTTATCGGGGCTGGAAACACCATATATTTT
len: 12; j_gene: TRBJ2-7; d_gene: TRBD2; abundance: .; v_gene: TRBV29-1; CDR3aa: CSVDLRGDEQYF; CDR3nt: TGCAGCGTTGACCTTCGGGGGGACGAGCAGTACTTC
len: 16; j_gene: TRBJ1-5; d_gene: .; abundance: .; v_gene: TRBV19; CDR3aa: CASSIDQGTGPGPQHF; CDR3nt: TGTGCCAGTAGTATAGATCAAGGTACAGGCCCAGGCCCCCAGCATTTT
len: 15; j_gene: TRBJ2-5; d_gene: TRBD2; abundance: once; v_gene: TRBV19; CDR3aa: CASSTSGTSQETQYF; CDR3nt: TGTGCCAGTAGTACTTCCGGGACTAGCCAAGAGACCCAGTACTTC
len: 19; j_gene: TRBJ2-7; d_gene: TRBD2; abundance: .; v_gene: TRBV27; CDR3aa: CASSLSGVSGSISSYEQYF; CDR3nt: TGTGCCAGCAGTTTATCAGGAGTTAGCGGGTCCATCAGCTCCTACGAGCAGTACTTC
len: 16; j_gene: TRBJ2-1; d_gene: TRBD2; abundance: .; v_gene: TRBV2; CDR3aa: CASYASSGRASDEQFF; CDR3nt: TGTGCCAGTTACGCGAGTAGCGGGAGGGCCAGCGATGAGCAGTTCTTC
len: 15; j_gene: TRBJ2-5; d_gene: .; abundance: .; v_gene: TRBV5-8; CDR3aa: CASSLQRFSQETQYF; CDR3nt: TGTGCCAGCAGCTTGCAGCGCTTCTCTCAAGAGACCCAGTACTTC
len: 14; j_gene: TRBJ1-1; d_gene: TRBD1; abundance: .; v_gene: TRBV6-6; CDR3aa: CASSLRTGNTEAFF; CDR3nt: TGTGCCAGCAGTCTTAGGACAGGGAACACTGAAGCTTTCTTT
len: 18; j_gene: TRBJ1-2; d_gene: TRBD1; abundance: .; v_gene: TRBV18; CDR3aa: CASSPIRQGEITNYGYTF; CDR3nt: TGTGCCAGCTCACCCATCAGACAGGGGGAGATTACTAACTATGGCTACACCTTC
len: 15; j_gene: TRBJ2-1; d_gene: TRBD2; abundance: .; v_gene: TRBV2; CDR3aa: CASMMTSGGAAEQFF; CDR3nt: TGTGCCAGCATGATGACTAGCGGGGGGGCCGCTGAGCAGTTCTTC
len: 16; j_gene: TRBJ2-3; d_gene: TRBD1; abundance: once; v_gene: TRBV6-1; CDR3aa: CASSAGQGVGTDTQYF; CDR3nt: TGTGCCAGCAGTGCGGGACAGGGGGTTGGAACAGATACGCAGTATTTT
len: 16; j_gene: TRBJ1-3; d_gene: TRBD1; abundance: .; v_gene: TRBV7-9; CDR3aa: CASSYGTVVSGNTIYF; CDR3nt: TGTGCCAGCAGCTACGGGACAGTAGTCTCTGGAAACACCATATATTTT
len: 14; j_gene: TRBJ1-1; d_gene: .; abundance: .; v_gene: TRBV4-3; CDR3aa: CASSQNDRNTEAFF; CDR3nt: TGCGCCAGCAGCCAAAACGACAGGAACACTGAAGCTTTCTTT